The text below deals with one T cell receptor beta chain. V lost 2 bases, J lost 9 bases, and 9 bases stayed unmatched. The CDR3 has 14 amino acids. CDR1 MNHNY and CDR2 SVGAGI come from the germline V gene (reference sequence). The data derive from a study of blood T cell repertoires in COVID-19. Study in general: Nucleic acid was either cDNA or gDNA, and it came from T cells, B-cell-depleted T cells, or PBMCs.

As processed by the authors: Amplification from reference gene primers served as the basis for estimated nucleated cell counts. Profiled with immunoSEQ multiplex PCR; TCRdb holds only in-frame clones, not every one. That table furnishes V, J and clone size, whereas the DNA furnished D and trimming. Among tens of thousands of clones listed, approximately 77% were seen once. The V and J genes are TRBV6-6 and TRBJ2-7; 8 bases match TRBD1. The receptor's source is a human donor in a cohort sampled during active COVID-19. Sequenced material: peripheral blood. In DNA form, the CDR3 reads TGTGCCAGCAGTTACAGGACAGGGCTCAATGGGCAGTACTTC. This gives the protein CASSYRTGLNGQYF.